This T cell receptor (beta chain) emerged from a study of cytomegalovirus exposure and HLA in healthy donors. Overall study context: An earlier analysis identified more than 95 million unique TCR beta sequences in about 170 million T cells. Whole-study results and caveats: The authors enumerated some 160 TCR beta chains as linked to cytomegalovirus.

This PCR relied on a set of 60 Vbeta primers and 13 Jbeta primers. Using immunoSEQ multiplex PCR, the repertoire was profiled, and TCRdb retains in-frame clones only, with some absent. The repertoire holds 100,000 or so clones, with over 65% as singletons. V dropped 2 bases and J dropped 7 bases, with 17 bases sitting between them. This CDR3 comprises 15 residues. Germline loops: CDR1 ENHRY, CDR2 SYGVKD. About this clone itself: Antigen unknown.

J is TRBJ1-2 and V is TRBV10-3; D is undetermined. The sequence derives from a female donor in good health and CMV-seronegative. The sequenced sample was PBMCs. CDR3 nucleotides: TGTGCCATCAGTGAGAACCGGGATTCGACGTTTGGCTACACCTTC. Residues: CAISENRDSTFGYTF.